These T cell receptor beta chains were read from a single sample in a study of neurological immune-mediated disorders. TCRdb re-analysed the 5' RACE reads in MiXCR, keeping a single row per CDR3 protein. The repertoire holds around 50,000 distinct CDR3 sequences, with less than 15% as singletons. The specimen sequenced was PBMCs. The receptors shown here come from a male donor with HTLV-1-associated myelopathy (HAM/TSP). Both conserved end residues are part of each CDR3. The D gene is left open where the match is weak. Expanded clones are given a class, and other clones once, few, many or no size at all.

size: many
D: .
V: TRBV5-1
J: TRBJ2-5
CDR3: CASSLGGPEAQYF
DNA: TGCGCCAGCAGCTTGGGTGGACCGGAGGCCCAGTACTTC

size: many
D: .
V: TRBV9
J: TRBJ2-4
CDR3: CASSRRGTFGDLAKNIQYF
DNA: TGTGCCAGCAGCCGCCGTGGTACGTTTGGGGATTTAGCCAAAAACATTCAGTACTTC

size: many
D: .
V: TRBV5-1
J: TRBJ1-1
CDR3: CASSWDPRNTEAFF
DNA: TGCGCCAGCAGCTGGGACCCACGGAACACTGAAGCTTTCTTT

size: many
D: TRBD1
V: TRBV27
J: TRBJ2-7
CDR3: CASSRTGLSSYEQYF
DNA: TGTGCCAGCAGCAGGACAGGGCTGAGCTCCTACGAGCAGTACTTC

size: many
D: TRBD2
V: TRBV15
J: TRBJ2-5
CDR3: CATSRGLAGGLETQYF
DNA: TGTGCCACCAGCAGAGGCCTAGCGGGGGGGCTGGAGACCCAGTACTTC

size: many
D: .
V: TRBV28
J: TRBJ2-7
CDR3: CASSSVYEQYF
DNA: TGTGCCAGCAGTTCCGTCTACGAGCAGTACTTC

size: many
D: .
V: TRBV15
J: TRBJ2-7
CDR3: CATSRGTEDEQYF
DNA: TGTGCCACCAGCAGAGGGACAGAGGACGAGCAGTACTTC

size: many
D: .
V: TRBV5-1
J: TRBJ2-5
CDR3: CASTTYTTGETQYF
DNA: TGCGCCAGCACCACCTATACGACCGGGGAGACCCAGTACTTC

size: many
D: .
V: TRBV7-9
J: TRBJ1-3
CDR3: CASSPDRTGNTIYF
DNA: TGTGCCAGCAGCCCAGACAGGACTGGAAACACCATATATTTT

size: few
D: .
V: TRBV5-8
J: TRBJ2-7
CDR3: CASSLAGWVYEQYF
DNA: TGTGCCAGCAGCTTGGCAGGTTGGGTCTACGAGCAGTACTTC

size: .
D: .
V: TRBV6-1
J: TRBJ2-3
CDR3: CASSEATLSTDTQYF
DNA: TGTGCCAGCAGTGAGGCGACACTTAGCACAGATACGCAGTATTTT